This is a list of T cell receptor beta chains from one sample in a study of cytomegalovirus exposure and HLA in healthy donors. Measured with immunoSEQ multiplex PCR; TCRdb has only the in-frame clones, and not every one. The table has fewer than 250,000 clones, about four fifths seen once. Sequenced input: PBMCs. The receptors originated from a man aged 35 to 55 in good health and CMV-seropositive. Both conserved end residues are part of each CDR3. D genes are given only for firm matches. Not every row has a clone size; where given, it reads once, few, many or a size class.

J gene | D gene | V gene | clone size | CDR3 protein | CDR3 DNA
TRBJ2-3 | NA | TRBV9 | once | CASSPYSSTDTQYF | TGTGCCAGCAGCCCCTACTCGAGCACAGATACGCAGTATTTT
TRBJ2-1 | NA | TRBV19 | once | CAIPIGGVRNEQFF | TGTGCCATTCCGATCGGGGGAGTCCGCAATGAGCAGTTCTTC
TRBJ1-1 | NA | TRBV7-9 | NA | CASSLVGQGAFF | TGTGCCAGCAGCTTAGTAGGGCAGGGAGCTTTCTTT
TRBJ1-5 | TRBD1 | TRBV7-8 | NA | CASSPSGTGNQPQHF | TGTGCCAGCAGCCCCTCAGGGACAGGGAATCAGCCCCAGCATTTT
TRBJ2-5 | TRBD2 | TRBV28 | once | CASTLTSGKQETQYF | TGTGCCAGCACCTTGACTAGCGGGAAACAAGAGACCCAGTACTTC
TRBJ1-1 | TRBD1 | TRBV7-9 | once | CASSSIGTVTEAFF | TGTGCCAGCAGCTCAATAGGGACAGTCACTGAAGCTTTCTTT
TRBJ2-7 | TRBD1 | TRBV2 | few | CASSEGDRGPYEQYF | TGTGCCAGCAGTGAAGGAGACAGGGGACCCTACGAGCAGTACTTC
TRBJ2-7 | NA | TRBV5-1 | NA | CASSLAGRGLNKQDYEQYF | TGCGCCAGCAGCTTGGCTGGCAGGGGCCTAAACAAACAAGATTACGAGCAGTACTTC
TRBJ1-2 | TRBD1 | TRBV6-1 | NA | CASSEGGGRIYGYTF | TGTGCCAGCAGTGAAGGAGGGGGCCGAATCTATGGCTACACCTTC
TRBJ2-7 | TRBD1 | TRBV2 | NA | CASRAQGFLDEQYF | TGTGCCAGCAGAGCACAGGGGTTTCTCGACGAGCAGTACTTC
TRBJ1-5 | TRBD1 | TRBV5-6 | NA | CASSLLGDRDLRQPQHF | TGTGCCAGCAGCTTGTTAGGGGACAGGGATTTACGTCAGCCCCAGCATTTT
TRBJ1-1 | NA | TRBV27 | NA | CASSGATRRVTEAFF | TGTGCCAGCAGTGGGGCGACGAGGAGGGTCACTGAAGCTTTCTTT
TRBJ1-5 | NA | TRBV5-1 | NA | CASSPGAGEGQPQHF | TGCGCCAGCAGCCCGGGGGCTGGGGAGGGTCAGCCCCAGCATTTT
TRBJ2-7 | NA | TRBV2 | NA | CASSEWDTRGAQYF | TGTGCCAGCAGTGAATGGGACACCCGAGGGGCGCAGTACTTC
TRBJ2-5 | NA | TRBV15 | few | CATSREGGKETQYF | TGTGCCACCAGCAGGGAGGGAGGAAAAGAGACCCAGTACTTC
TRBJ1-3 | NA | TRBV14 | NA | CASSPGTGNTIYF | TGTGCCAGCAGCCCCGGGACAGGAAACACCATATATTTT
TRBJ1-4 | TRBD1 | TRBV5-1 | once | CASSVDRGHEKLFF | TGCGCCAGCAGCGTGGACAGGGGGCATGAAAAACTGTTTTTT
TRBJ1-4 | NA | TRBV2 | NA | CASSEIQGGEKLFF | TGTGCCAGCAGTGAAATACAGGGAGGGGAAAAACTGTTTTTT
TRBJ1-2 | NA | TRBV5-8 | NA | CASSLVGNYGYTF | TGTGCCAGCAGCTTGGTCGGGAACTATGGCTACACCTTC
TRBJ2-2 | NA | TRBV28 | few | CAATGQFWGGELFF | TGTGCCGCGACAGGACAGTTCTGGGGCGGGGAGCTGTTTTTT
TRBJ1-5 | NA | TRBV7-8 | NA | CASSLTGRGTGYNQPQHF | TGTGCCAGCAGCTTAACGGGCAGGGGCACCGGTTACAATCAGCCCCAGCATTTT
TRBJ2-7 | NA | TRBV4-2 | NA | CASSQAQGDSYEQYF | TGTGCCAGCAGCCAAGCCCAAGGGGACTCCTACGAGCAGTACTTC
TRBJ2-3 | NA | TRBV11-2 | NA | CASSRTSTGGTQYF | TGTGCCAGCAGCAGGACGTCCACCGGGGGTACGCAGTATTTT
TRBJ1-3 | TRBD1 | TRBV28 | NA | CASSFGTGMVAGNTIYF | TGTGCCAGCAGTTTTGGGACAGGGATGGTAGCTGGAAACACCATATATTTT
TRBJ2-2 | TRBD1 | TRBV7-9 | NA | CASSSKPGQGAQPGELFF | TGTGCCAGCAGCTCCAAACCAGGACAGGGCGCGCAACCCGGGGAGCTGTTTTTT
TRBJ1-1 | TRBD1 | TRBV7-3 | NA | CASSPGTGINTEAFF | TGTGCCAGCAGCCCCGGGACAGGGATTAATACTGAAGCTTTCTTT
TRBJ2-6 | TRBD1 | TRBV18 | NA | CASSPGSRQQGVSSGANVLTF | TGTGCCAGCTCACCAGGGAGTCGTCAGCAGGGGGTGAGCTCTGGGGCCAACGTCCTGACTTTC
TRBJ1-6 | NA | TRBV6-1 | NA | CASSEGGDTSYNSPLHF | TGTGCCAGCAGTGAAGGGGGAGACACCTCCTATAATTCACCCCTCCACTTT
TRBJ1-4 | NA | TRBV5-5 | NA | CASSFLAREKLFF | TGTGCCAGCAGCTTCTTAGCTCGTGAAAAACTGTTTTTT
TRBJ2-3 | TRBD2 | TRBV5-1 | NA | CASSPGTSVPTDTQYF | TGCGCCAGCAGCCCAGGGACTAGCGTACCCACAGATACGCAGTATTTT
TRBJ2-2 | NA | TRBV7-9 | NA | CASSSLLNTGELFF | TGTGCCAGCAGCTCCCTTCTTAACACCGGGGAGCTGTTTTTT
TRBJ2-7 | TRBD1 | TRBV6-5 | NA | CASSRGKGAYEQYF | TGTGCCAGCAGTAGGGGAAAGGGGGCATACGAGCAGTACTTC
TRBJ2-5 | NA | TRBV6-5 | NA | CASTSGLAGETQYF | TGTGCCAGCACCTCCGGGTTGGCTGGAGAGACCCAGTACTTC
TRBJ1-5 | TRBD1 | TRBV9 | NA | CASSPTGGNQPQHF | TGTGCCAGCAGCCCTACAGGGGGCAATCAGCCCCAGCATTTT
TRBJ2-5 | TRBD1 | TRBV19 | NA | CASSTDRGETQYF | TGTGCCAGTAGCACGGACAGGGGAGAGACCCAGTACTTC
TRBJ2-7 | NA | TRBV7-9 | NA | CASSPMGAEYDEQYF | TGTGCCAGCAGCCCGATGGGGGCCGAGTATGACGAGCAGTACTTC
TRBJ2-3 | NA | TRBV27 | NA | CASSLLTGQGTDTQYF | TGTGCCAGCAGTTTATTGACAGGACAAGGCACAGATACGCAGTATTTT
TRBJ1-2 | TRBD1 | TRBV27 | NA | CASSPLTGTRGYTF | TGTGCCAGCAGTCCCCTGACAGGGACCCGGGGCTACACCTTC
TRBJ1-5 | NA | TRBV7-9 | NA | CASSSGTSSNQPQHF | TGTGCCAGCAGCTCAGGGACATCTAGCAATCAGCCCCAGCATTTT
TRBJ2-4 | TRBD1 | TRBV11-3 | NA | CASSLRGDRGDIQYF | TGTGCCAGCAGCTTACGGGGTGACAGGGGTGACATTCAGTACTTC
TRBJ2-3 | NA | TRBV12-5 | few | CASGFLTKADTQYF | TGTGCTAGTGGTTTCCTAACTAAGGCAGATACGCAGTATTTT
TRBJ2-5 | TRBD2 | TRBV7-2 | NA | CASSLASGAQETQYF | TGTGCCAGCAGCTTGGCTAGCGGGGCCCAAGAGACCCAGTACTTC
TRBJ2-5 | TRBD1 | TRBV7-9 | NA | CASSWTGSFSTQYF | TGTGCCAGCAGCTGGACAGGGAGTTTTTCGACCCAGTACTTC
TRBJ2-1 | TRBD1 | TRBV2 | NA | CASSSDRDDEQFF | TGTGCCAGCAGCTCGGACAGGGACGATGAGCAGTTCTTC
TRBJ2-7 | TRBD2 | TRBV27 | NA | CASSFHRPGLAGARSYEQYF | TGTGCCAGCAGTTTCCACAGACCGGGACTAGCGGGAGCCCGCTCCTACGAGCAGTACTTC
TRBJ1-4 | NA | TRBV11-2 | NA | CASSEGRGELFF | TGTGCCAGCAGCGAGGGGAGGGGGGAACTGTTTTTT
TRBJ2-1 | TRBD2 | TRBV7-9 | NA | CASSLTSVGEQFF | TGTGCCAGCAGCCTAACTAGCGTAGGTGAGCAGTTCTTC
TRBJ2-5 | TRBD2 | TRBV5-4 | NA | CASSPRGGRGETQYF | TGTGCCAGCAGCCCGCGGGGGGGGCGAGGAGAGACCCAGTACTTC
TRBJ2-5 | TRBD1 | TRBV7-9 | NA | CAGGQTQETQYF | TGTGCCGGGGGACAGACCCAAGAGACCCAGTACTTC